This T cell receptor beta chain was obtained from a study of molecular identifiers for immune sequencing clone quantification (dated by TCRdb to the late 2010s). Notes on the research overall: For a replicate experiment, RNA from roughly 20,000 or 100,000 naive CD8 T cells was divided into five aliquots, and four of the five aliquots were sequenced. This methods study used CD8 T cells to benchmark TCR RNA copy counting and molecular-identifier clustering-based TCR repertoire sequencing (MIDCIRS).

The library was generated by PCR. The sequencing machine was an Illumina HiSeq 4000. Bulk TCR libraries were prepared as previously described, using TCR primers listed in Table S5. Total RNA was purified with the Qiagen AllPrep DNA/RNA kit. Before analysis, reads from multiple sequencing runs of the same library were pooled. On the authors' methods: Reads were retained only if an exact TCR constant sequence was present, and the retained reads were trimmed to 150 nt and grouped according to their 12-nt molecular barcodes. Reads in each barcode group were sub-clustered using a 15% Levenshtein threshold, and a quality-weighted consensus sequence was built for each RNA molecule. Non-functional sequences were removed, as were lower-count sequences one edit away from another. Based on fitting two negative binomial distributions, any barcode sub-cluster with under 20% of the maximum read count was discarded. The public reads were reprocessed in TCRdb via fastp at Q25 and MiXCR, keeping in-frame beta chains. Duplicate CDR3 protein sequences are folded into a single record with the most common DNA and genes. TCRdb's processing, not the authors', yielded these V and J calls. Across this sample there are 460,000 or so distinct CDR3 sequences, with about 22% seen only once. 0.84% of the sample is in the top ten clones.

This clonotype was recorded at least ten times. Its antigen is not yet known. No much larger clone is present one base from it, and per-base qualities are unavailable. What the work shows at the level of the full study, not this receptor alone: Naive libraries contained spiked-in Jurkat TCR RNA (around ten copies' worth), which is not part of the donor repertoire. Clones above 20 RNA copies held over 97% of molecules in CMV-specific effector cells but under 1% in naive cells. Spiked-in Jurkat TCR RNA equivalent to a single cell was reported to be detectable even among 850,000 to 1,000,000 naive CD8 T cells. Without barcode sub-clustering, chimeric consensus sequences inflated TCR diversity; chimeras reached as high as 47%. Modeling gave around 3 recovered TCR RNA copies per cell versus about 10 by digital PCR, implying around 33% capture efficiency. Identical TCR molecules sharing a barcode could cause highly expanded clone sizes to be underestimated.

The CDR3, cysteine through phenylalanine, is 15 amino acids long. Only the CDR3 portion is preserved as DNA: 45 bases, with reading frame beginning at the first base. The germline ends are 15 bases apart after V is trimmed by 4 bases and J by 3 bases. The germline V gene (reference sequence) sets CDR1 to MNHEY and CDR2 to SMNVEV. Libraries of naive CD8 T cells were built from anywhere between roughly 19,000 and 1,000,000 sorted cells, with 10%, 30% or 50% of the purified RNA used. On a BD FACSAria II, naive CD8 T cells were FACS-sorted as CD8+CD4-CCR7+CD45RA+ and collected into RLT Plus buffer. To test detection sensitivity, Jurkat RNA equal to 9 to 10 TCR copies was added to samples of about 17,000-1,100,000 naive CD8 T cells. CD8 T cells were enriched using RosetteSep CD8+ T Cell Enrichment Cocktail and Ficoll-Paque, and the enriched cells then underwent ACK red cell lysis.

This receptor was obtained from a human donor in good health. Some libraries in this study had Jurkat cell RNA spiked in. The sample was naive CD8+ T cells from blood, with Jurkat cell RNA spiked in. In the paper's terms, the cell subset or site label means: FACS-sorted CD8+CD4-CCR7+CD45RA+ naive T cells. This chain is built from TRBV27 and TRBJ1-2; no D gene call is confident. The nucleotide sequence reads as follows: TGTGCCAGCAGTTCCAATGAGGGCCCCTACTATGGCTACACCTTC. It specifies CASSSNEGPYYGYTF.